This TCR beta chain was identified in a study of blood T cell repertoires in COVID-19. Overall study: COVID-19 samples from acute and convalescent phases originated in the United States, Italy and Spain. T cells, B-cell-depleted T cells, or PBMCs supplied cDNA or gDNA.

As originally analysed: Researchers report that nucleated cell counts were estimated from reference gene primer amplification. Repertoires were generated with immunoSEQ multiplex PCR, while TCRdb's copy carries only in-frame clones and drops some. V and J calls and clone size come straight from that table; D and trimming were deduced from the DNA. The repertoire holds some 150,000 clones, with around 86% as singletons. A single count supports this clone. This CDR3 has 16 residues. V lost 5 bases, J lost 7 bases, and 7 bases stayed unmatched. CDR1 is MRHNA and CDR2 is SNTAGT in the germline V gene. Sequencing was performed on peripheral blood. The J gene is TRBJ2-1, the V gene TRBV6-4; the match to TRBD2 covers 14 bases. This receptor was obtained from a man between 65 and 80 years old with acute or convalescent COVID-19. CDR3 residues: CASSSRLAGGPNEQFF. Written as DNA, the CDR3 is TGTGCCAGCAGTTCCAGACTAGCGGGAGGGCCGAATGAGCAGTTCTTC.